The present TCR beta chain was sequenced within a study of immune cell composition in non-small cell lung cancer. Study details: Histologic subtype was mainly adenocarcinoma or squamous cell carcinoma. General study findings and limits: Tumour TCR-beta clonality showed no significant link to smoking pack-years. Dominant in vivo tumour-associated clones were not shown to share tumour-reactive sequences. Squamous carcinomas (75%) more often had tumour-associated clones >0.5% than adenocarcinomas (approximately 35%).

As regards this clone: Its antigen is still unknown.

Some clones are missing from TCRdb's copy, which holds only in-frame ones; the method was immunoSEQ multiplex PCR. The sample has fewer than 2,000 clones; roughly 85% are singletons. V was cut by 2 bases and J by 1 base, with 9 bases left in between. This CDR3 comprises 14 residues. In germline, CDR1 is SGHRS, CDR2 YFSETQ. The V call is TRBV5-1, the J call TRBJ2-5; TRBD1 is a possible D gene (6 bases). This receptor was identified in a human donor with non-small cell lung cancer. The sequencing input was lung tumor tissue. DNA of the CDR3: TGCGCCAGCAGCTTCGGACAGCTCCAAGAGACCCAGTACTTC. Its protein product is CASSFGQLQETQYF. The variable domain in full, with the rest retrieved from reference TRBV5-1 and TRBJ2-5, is KAGVTQTPRYLIKTRGQQVTLSCSPISGHRSVSWYQQTPGQGLQFLFEYFSETQRNKGNFPGRFSGRQFSNSRSEMNVSTLELGDSALYLCASSFGQLQETQYFGPGTRLLVL.